This TCR beta chain derives from a study of blood T cell repertoires in COVID-19. Study-level background: Sample material is recorded as cDNA or gDNA derived from T cells, B-cell-depleted T cells, or PBMCs.

Libraries were prepared by immunoSEQ multiplex PCR; TCRdb keeps only in-frame clonotypes and omits some of them. Of about 40,000 clones detected, about 88% appear once; the ten largest clones hold roughly 18%. A few counts support this clone. The receptor was derived from a man aged 50-59 years in a cohort sampled during active COVID-19. The specimen was peripheral blood.

Written as DNA, the CDR3 is TGTGCCAGCTCACCCCCGGACAGGTCCTCCTACGAGCAGTACTTC. Translation gives CASSPPDRSSYEQYF. The rearrangement joins TRBV18 to TRBJ2-7; 7 nucleotides align to TRBD1. V dropped 3 bases and J dropped 0; count of bases not matched to a gene: 5. CDR1 and CDR2 from the germline V gene are KGHSH and LQKENI. This CDR3 has 15 amino acids.